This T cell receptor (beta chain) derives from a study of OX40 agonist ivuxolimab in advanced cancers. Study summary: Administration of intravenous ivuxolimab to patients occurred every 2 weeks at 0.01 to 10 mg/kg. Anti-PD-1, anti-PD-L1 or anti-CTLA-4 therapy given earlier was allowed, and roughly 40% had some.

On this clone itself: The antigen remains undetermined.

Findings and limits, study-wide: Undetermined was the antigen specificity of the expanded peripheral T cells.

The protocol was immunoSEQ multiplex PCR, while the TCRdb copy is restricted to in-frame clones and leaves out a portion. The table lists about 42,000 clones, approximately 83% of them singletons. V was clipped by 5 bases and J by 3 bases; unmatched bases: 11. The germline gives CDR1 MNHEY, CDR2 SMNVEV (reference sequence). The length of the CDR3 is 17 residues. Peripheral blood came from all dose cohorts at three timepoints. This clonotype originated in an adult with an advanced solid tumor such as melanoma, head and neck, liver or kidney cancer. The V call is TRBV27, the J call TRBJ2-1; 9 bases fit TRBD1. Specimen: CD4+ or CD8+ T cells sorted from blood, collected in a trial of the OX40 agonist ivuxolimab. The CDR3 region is CASSTAQQGAGYNEQFF. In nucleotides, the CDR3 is TGTGCCAGCAGTACCGCCCAACAGGGGGCCGGCTACAATGAGCAGTTCTTC.